The next 17 T cell receptor beta chains were all read from a single sample in a study of post-analysis software for immune sequencing data. Findings of the study overall: Controls had lower frequencies than patients of about 5 TRBV segments, which included TRBV5-6, TRBV5-1 and TRBV20-1.

Sequencing libraries made from TCR beta cDNA carried unique molecular identifiers. TCRdb independently ran MiXCR on the PCR reads; one entry per CDR3 protein. The repertoire holds about half a million distinct CDR3 sequences, with about a third as singletons. Their recognized antigens are unknown. Material: blood. The receptor source for this set is a girl aged 2-17 years with multiple sclerosis.

This chain links TRBV28 with TRBJ1-2; TRBD1 matches at 7 bases. With 5 bases clipped from V and 8 bases from J, the junction kept 8 bases outside the gene matches. The germline V gene encodes CDR1 MDHEN and CDR2 SYDVKM. This CDR3 comprises 13 residues. The CDR3, as DNA: TGTGCCAGCAGTCCGGACAGGATTAAAGGCTACACCTTC. Translation: CASSPDRIKGYTF.

This clonotype was seen a few times. The chain links TRBV7-3 to TRBJ2-1, with TRBD1 as a possible D gene (5 bases). The CDR3 is made up of 22 amino acids. V was pared by 4 bases and J by 7 bases, with 38 bases between. In germline, CDR1 is SGHTA, CDR2 FQGTGA. CDR3 sequence: CASSYHLLVVRRWGCRTNEQFF. CDR3 in DNA: TGTGCCAGCAGCTATCACTTGTTAGTTGTTCGCCGGTGGGGATGTCGGACAAATGAGCAGTTCTTC. Supplemented by reference TRBV7-3 and TRBJ2-1, the full variable domain reads GAGVSQTPSNKVTEKGKYVELRCDPISGHTALYWYRQSLGQGPEFLIYFQGTGAADDSGLPNDRFFAVRPEGSVSTLKIQRTERGDSAVYLCASSYHLLVVRRWGCRTNEQFFGPGTRLTVL.

V is TRBV6-5 and J is TRBJ1-2, with D unclear. Germline assignment: CDR1 MNHEY and CDR2 SVGAGI. V was clipped by 0 bases and J by 4 bases, with 12 bases between them. This CDR3 contains 15 residues. CDR3 region: CASSYSGTEFYGYTF. CDR3 nucleotides: TGTGCCAGCAGTTACTCGGGAACAGAGTTCTATGGCTACACCTTC.

The V call is TRBV7-3, the J call TRBJ2-7; the D is unclear. The V gene lost 1 base and the J gene lost 6 bases, with 13 bases spanning the gap. From germline, CDR1 is SGHTA and CDR2 FQGTGA. This CDR3 region has 14 residues. CDR3: CASSLMARGPEQYF. The DNA for the CDR3 is TGTGCCAGCAGCTTAATGGCTAGAGGTCCCGAGCAGTACTTC.

The table lists this clonotype with a few counts. This chain joins TRBV12-3 or TRBV12-4 and TRBJ2-3, with TRBD1 as a possible D gene (5 bases). The V end lost 8 bases, the J end lost 4 bases, and 7 bases lay between the germline ends. The CDR3 spans 11 residues. Here the CDR3 reads CASGRADTQYF. The CDR3 DNA sequence: TGTGCCAGCGGCAGGGCAGATACGCAGTATTTT.

This clonotype was seen at least ten times. The chain has TRBV20-1 and TRBJ2-7; either TRBD1 or TRBD2 may supply D (5 bases each). Between the trimmed V and J ends, which lost 5 bases and 5 bases, there was a span of 13 bases. Looked up from germline, CDR1 is DFQATT and CDR2 is SNEGSKA (reference sequence). CDR3 size: 12 residues. The CDR3: CSAPVQGDEQYF. The DNA of the CDR3 is TGCAGTGCTCCCGTCCAGGGAGACGAGCAGTACTTC.

This rearrangement joins TRBV4-1 to TRBJ1-2; TRBD1 agrees at 7 bases. The CDR3 is 18 amino acids. With V trimmed by 0 bases and J by 4 bases, 14 bases remained unmatched. Per the germline V gene, CDR1 is MGHRA and CDR2 is YSYEKL. CDR3 protein: CASSQDRQGRTRPYGYTF. CDR3 DNA: TGCGCCAGCAGCCAAGACCGACAGGGTAGGACTCGACCCTATGGCTACACCTTC.

The J gene is TRBJ2-1, the V gene TRBV5-1; D gene ambiguous. This CDR3 is 13 amino acids long. Germline V gene data show CDR1 as SGHRS and CDR2 as YFSETQ. Trimming removed 6 bases from V and 2 bases from J, with 9 bases in between. CDR3 coding DNA: TGCGCCAGCACCGGGTACCCCTACAATGAGCAGTTCTTC. It codes for CASTGYPYNEQFF.

The CDR3 protein is CASTRDFRQDEQFF. DNA of the CDR3: TGTGCCAGCACCCGGGACTTCCGCCAGGATGAGCAGTTCTTC. This sequence joins TRBV4-2 and TRBJ2-1, with D tentatively TRBD2 (6 bases). Trimming took off 7 bases at V and 8 bases at J, with 18 bases between the two ends. Germline lookup yields CDR1 LGHNA and CDR2 YNFKEQ. The CDR3 loop spans 14 amino acids.

J is TRBJ1-4 and V is TRBV3-1, with D unclear. The V end was cut by 4 bases, the J end by 6 bases, with 12 bases between. The CDR3 contains 14 residues. Germline V CDR1 and CDR2: LGHDT, YNNKEL (reference sequence). The CDR3 region has the DNA TGTGCCAGCAGCCGTCGTGACGTGGATGAAAAACTGTTTTTT. Translating gives CASSRRDVDEKLFF.

The table lists this clonotype with a few counts. The chain joins TRBV4-2 to TRBJ1-5, with a possible D match to TRBD1 (5 bases). CDR3 length equals 17 residues. The V gene lost 0 bases and the J gene lost 0 bases, with 12 bases spanning the gap. Germline loops: CDR1 LGHNA, CDR2 YNFKEQ. CDR3 nucleotides: TGTGCCAGCAGCCAAGATCTGTCCAGGGATAGCAATCAGCCCCAGCATTTT. Amino acids: CASSQDLSRDSNQPQHF.

The CDR3 loop is CSARLTGGIGNEQFF. In DNA, the CDR3 is TGCAGTGCTAGATTAACAGGGGGCATCGGTAATGAGCAGTTCTTC. V usage is TRBV20-1 and J usage is TRBJ2-1; 9 bases agree with TRBD1. V lost 2 bases, J lost 7 bases, and 9 bases stayed unmatched. The CDR3 has 15 residues. Germline V gene lookup returns CDR1 DFQATT and CDR2 SNEGSKA (reference sequence).

The gene calls are TRBV6-5 and TRBJ2-3; D is ambiguous. Per the germline V gene, CDR1 is MNHEY and CDR2 is SVGAGI. The V and J ends lost 2 bases and 2 bases respectively, with 11 bases between them. The CDR3 runs to 15 residues. The CDR3 sequence is CASSYGSGYTDTQYF. CDR3 sequence (DNA): TGTGCCAGCAGTTACGGGTCGGGTTACACAGATACGCAGTATTTT.

This sequence joins TRBV20-1 and TRBJ2-2; TRBD2 agrees at 16 bases. This CDR3 region has 15 residues. The germline V gene encodes CDR1 DFQATT and CDR2 SNEGSKA (reference sequence). With V trimmed by 6 bases and J by 6 bases, 4 bases remained unmatched. DNA for the CDR3: TGCAGTGCCTCGGGACTAGCGGGGGGGCCCGGGGAGCTGTTTTTT. Its translation: CSASGLAGGPGELFF.

The chain uses TRBV11-2 and TRBJ2-6; TRBD1 or TRBD2 may be the D gene (6 bases each). The CDR3 has 19 residues. Trimming took off 1 base at V and 0 bases at J, with 16 bases between the two ends. Germline V lookup: CDR1 SGHAT, CDR2 FQNNGV. As DNA, the CDR3 is TGTGCCAGCAGCTTAGTGGGGGGCCTCATCTTCTCTGGGGCCAACGTCCTGACTTTC. Its protein product is CASSLVGGLIFSGANVLTF.

The CDR3: CASTQQGRLGEQYV. The CDR3 DNA sequence: TGTGCCAGCACCCAACAGGGACGTCTGGGGGAGCAGTACGTC. The chain employs TRBV28 and TRBJ2-7; TRBD1 is a possible D gene (6 bases). Between the trimmed V and J ends, which lost 7 bases and 7 bases, there was a span of 20 bases. The germline gives CDR1 MDHEN, CDR2 SYDVKM. This CDR3 is built from 14 residues.

As regards this clonotype: A much larger clone is a single base away; this may be a read error. This chain joins TRBV29-1 and TRBJ2-1, with 7 bases lining up with TRBD1. Trimming cost V 7 bases and J 13 bases; bases outside gene matches: 13. This CDR3 contains 12 residues. The germline CDR1 and CDR2 sequences are SQVTM and ANQGSEA. CDR3 bases: TGCAGCGCTGGGACAGCTCAAGAGACCCAGTTCTTC. Translation: CSAGTAQETQFF.